Presented here are 28 T cell receptor beta chains from one specimen sequenced in a study of cytomegalovirus exposure and HLA in healthy donors. Both 60 Vbeta primers and 13 Jbeta primers went into the PCR. Assay used: immunoSEQ multiplex PCR; TCRdb lists only in-frame clones, some missing. The repertoire shows 200,000 to 250,000 clones; the top ten hold roughly 1.2%. The source material was PBMCs. The receptors were gathered from a girl aged 2-9 years in good health and CMV-seropositive.

The J gene is TRBJ2-3, the V gene TRBV25-1; TRBD2 agrees at 11 bases. V lost 3 bases to trimming and J lost 6 bases; unmatched junction nucleotides: 8. Per the germline V gene, CDR1 is MGHDK and CDR2 is SYGVNS. This CDR3 contains 16 residues. The DNA of the CDR3 is TGTGCCAGCAGTGATGGTTTAGCGGGAGGGTTCGATACGCAGTATTTT. Protein sequence: CASSDGLAGGFDTQYF.

The gene calls are TRBV2 and TRBJ2-7, with TRBD2 matching over 7 bases. The CDR3 contains 12 residues. V lost 8 bases to trimming and J lost 2 bases; unmatched junction nucleotides: 3. Germline CDR1 and CDR2: SNHLY and FYNNEI. CDR3: CASGLVPYEQYF. The CDR3 DNA is TGTGCCAGCGGACTAGTCCCCTACGAGCAGTACTTC.

J is TRBJ2-7 and V is TRBV6-6; TRBD1 aligns across 8 bases. The CDR3 has 13 residues. With V trimmed by 6 bases and J by 2 bases, 3 bases remained unmatched. CDR1 is MNHNY and CDR2 is SVGAGI in the germline V gene (reference sequence). The CDR3 bases are TGTGCCAGCAGGGGGGACAGGCCCTACGAGCAGTACTTC. It is translated as CASRGDRPYEQYF.

This sequence joins TRBV5-6 and TRBJ1-1; no clear D gene. V gave up 2 bases and J gave up 6 bases, with 14 bases separating them. The CDR3 runs to 14 residues. CDR1 is SGHDT, CDR2 YYEEEE, per germline. The CDR3 DNA reads TGTGCCAGCAGCTTTTACAGAGTTGGCCCTGAAGCTTTCTTT. Translated: CASSFYRVGPEAFF.

The V call is TRBV6-5, the J call TRBJ2-2; D might be TRBD1 (6 bases). The CDR3 has 13 amino acids. V gave up 5 bases and J gave up 4 bases, with 8 bases separating them. Per germline, CDR1 MNHEY and CDR2 SVGAGI. CDR3 in amino acids: CASSLGGTGELFF. The CDR3 coding sequence is TGTGCCAGCAGTCTAGGGGGCACCGGGGAGCTGTTTTTT.

The rearrangement joins TRBV19 to TRBJ1-4; 8 positions agree with TRBD1. Trimming took 9 bases from V and 7 from J; bases not matched to a gene: 10. This CDR3 is 14 amino acids long. Germline CDR1 LNHDA, CDR2 SQIVND (reference sequence). The CDR3 reads CASHPRDRSEKLFF. The CDR3 bases are TGTGCCAGCCATCCCCGGGACAGGAGTGAAAAACTGTTTTTT.

The CDR3 here is CASSLALAGSTDTQYF. The CDR3 bases are TGCGCCAGCAGCTTGGCGTTAGCGGGAAGCACAGATACGCAGTATTTT. The rearrangement links TRBV5-1 to TRBJ2-3; 8 bases are shared with TRBD2. CDR1 and CDR2 (germline): SGHRS, YFSETQ. This CDR3 comprises 16 residues. V shed 0 bases, J shed 0 bases, and the junction held 3 bases outside the gene matches.

The CDR3 coding sequence is TGTGCCAGCAAACAGGGGGCGGACACTGAAGCTTTCTTT. It encodes CASKQGADTEAFF. This chain connects TRBV7-8 to TRBJ1-1; 9 nucleotides match TRBD1. Per germline, CDR1 SGHVS and CDR2 FQNEAQ. This CDR3 region has 13 residues. After removal of 7 bases from V and 3 bases from J, the junction contained 3 bases not matched to a gene.

The genes are TRBV28 and TRBJ1-2; 7 nucleotides align to TRBD1. Germline assignment: CDR1 MDHEN and CDR2 SYDVKM. The CDR3 contains 14 residues. V shed 10 bases, J shed 8 bases, and the junction held 16 bases outside the gene matches. The CDR3 region is CATRQGGPGDGYTF. The CDR3 DNA reads TGTGCCACCCGACAGGGAGGCCCGGGAGACGGCTACACCTTC.

This chain uses TRBV7-2 with TRBJ2-1, with TRBD2 matching 11 bases. Germline V gene data show CDR1 as SGHTA and CDR2 as FQGNSA. The CDR3 loop spans 15 amino acids. The V and J ends lost 5 bases and 4 bases, in that order; junction bases with no gene match: 4. The DNA for the CDR3 is TGTGCCAGCAGCCCCGGGACTAGCGGTTACAATGAGCAGTTCTTC. The encoded protein is CASSPGTSGYNEQFF.

This CDR3 reads CASSLFGRQVETQYF. The CDR3 DNA sequence: TGTGCCAGCAGTTTGTTCGGCCGACAGGTAGAGACCCAGTACTTC. The chain uses TRBV28 and TRBJ2-5; perhaps TRBD1 as D (6 bases). This CDR3 spans 15 amino acids. V lost 3 bases and J lost 4, with 15 bases in between. Germline CDR1 is MDHEN and CDR2 is SYDVKM.

The genes are TRBV5-1 and TRBJ2-2; D is ambiguous. CDR1 SGHRS and CDR2 YFSETQ come from the germline V gene. The CDR3 consists of 16 residues. V was shortened by 0 bases and J by 0 bases, with 9 bases between the two germline ends. The CDR3: CASSLVHSANTGELFF. The CDR3, as DNA: TGCGCCAGCAGCTTGGTACATTCCGCGAACACCGGGGAGCTGTTTTTT.

In regard to this clone: Other DNA sequences within the sample encode an identical CDR3. CDR3 loop: CASSLGLAADTQYF. The DNA for the CDR3 is TGCGCCAGCAGCCTGGGACTAGCCGCAGATACGCAGTATTTT. This chain links TRBV5-1 with TRBJ2-3; TRBD2 matches 9 bases. Germline V gives CDR1 SGHRS, CDR2 YFSETQ. This CDR3 has 14 amino acids. J was trimmed by 4 bases and V by 4 bases; bases with no gene match: 4.

The J gene is TRBJ2-1, the V gene TRBV10-1; tentative D call: TRBD1 (5 bases). CDR1 is WNHNN and CDR2 is SYGVQD in the germline V gene (reference sequence). CDR3 length: 15 residues. With 0 bases removed from V and 6 bases from J, the gap between germline ends came to 12 bases. The CDR3 DNA follows: TGCGCCAGCAGTGAGTCAGGGGCCCCATCCAATGAGCAGTTCTTC. Translating gives CASSESGAPSNEQFF.

This chain connects TRBV27 to TRBJ1-1; D ambiguous. Germline lookup yields CDR1 MNHEY and CDR2 SMNVEV (reference sequence). The CDR3 contains 14 residues. V lost 0 bases and J lost 3, with 8 bases in between. DNA for the CDR3: TGTGCCAGCAGTTTATCGTCCGGGGACACTGAAGCTTTCTTT. Amino acid sequence: CASSLSSGDTEAFF.

The chain couples TRBV19 to TRBJ2-1; possibly TRBD1 for D (6 bases). With 10 bases removed from V and 11 bases from J, the gap between germline ends came to 24 bases. CDR3 length: 14 amino acids. CDR1 is LNHDA and CDR2 is SQIVND in the germline V gene (reference sequence). CDR3 loop: CATLGGDLDRKQFF. CDR3 bases: TGTGCCACCCTAGGGGGAGACCTAGACCGGAAGCAGTTCTTC.

The V and J genes are TRBV7-8 and TRBJ2-5; the match to TRBD2 covers 9 bases. Germline V lookup: CDR1 SGHVS, CDR2 FQNEAQ. This CDR3 has 15 residues. Losses at the gene ends were 1 base for V and 5 bases for J; bases not matched to a gene: 5. CDR3 loop: CASSLEREDHETQYF. The CDR3 bases are TGTGCCAGCAGCTTAGAGCGGGAGGATCACGAGACCCAGTACTTC.

CDR3 in DNA: TGTGCCAGCAGCAGACCGGGACAGTCCTACGAGCAGTACTTC. Encoded protein: CASSRPGQSYEQYF. V and J are TRBV7-9 and TRBJ2-7, with 7 bases aligning to TRBD1. V shed 5 bases and J 1 base; nucleotides not matched to a gene: 5. The CDR3 runs to 14 residues. CDR1 and CDR2 (germline): SEHNR, FQNEAQ (reference sequence).

V and J are TRBV30 and TRBJ1-2, with D perhaps matching TRBD1 (6 bases). Between the trimmed V and J ends, which lost 2 bases and 5 bases, there was a span of 18 bases. CDR1 and CDR2 from the germline V gene are GTSNPN and SVGIG (reference sequence). The CDR3 sequence is 15 residues long. The CDR3 coding sequence is TGTGCCTGGAGTTTTAGGGGGGGCCGTGTTTATGGCTACACCTTC. It codes for CAWSFRGGRVYGYTF.

The chain employs TRBV7-2 and TRBJ2-1; the D gene is possibly TRBD1 (6 bases). V lost 1 base to trimming and J lost 8 bases, with 6 bases between them. The CDR3 extends over 12 amino acids. Germline V gene sequence: CDR1 SGHTA, CDR2 FQGNSA. The CDR3 sequence is CASSLEGDEQFF. In DNA form, the CDR3 reads TGTGCCAGCAGCTTAGAGGGGGATGAGCAGTTCTTC.

The chain combines TRBV9 with TRBJ1-2, with a weak D call TRBD1 (5 bases). This CDR3 spans 13 amino acids. From germline, CDR1 is SGDLS and CDR2 YYNGEE. V lost 0 bases to trimming and J lost 7 bases, with 10 bases between them. CDR3: CASSVEYGGGYTF. CDR3 bases: TGTGCCAGCAGCGTAGAATACGGGGGTGGCTACACCTTC.

The V and J genes are TRBV19 and TRBJ2-1, with 9 bases matching TRBD1. In germline, CDR1 is LNHDA, CDR2 SQIVND (reference sequence). V lost 10 bases and J lost 4; bases outside the gene matches: 11. This CDR3 is built from 15 residues. In nucleotides, the CDR3 is TGTGCCACCACTGGTGGGACAGGGTCATACAATGAGCAGTTCTTC. Translated, it gives CATTGGTGSYNEQFF.

The chain links TRBV7-8 to TRBJ2-4; 7 bases match TRBD2. The V gene end was trimmed by 5 bases and the J gene end by 8 bases; junction bases not matched to a gene: 12. The CDR3 is 15 residues long. Germline lookup yields CDR1 SGHVS and CDR2 FQNEAQ. The CDR3 DNA sequence: TGTGCCAGCAGCGGCCGGACGGGAGGTGGGGACATTCAGTACTTC. Protein: CASSGRTGGGDIQYF.

The chain links TRBV5-1 to TRBJ2-5, with 9 bases that match TRBD2. The length of the CDR3 is 18 residues. Germline CDR1 is SGHRS and CDR2 is YFSETQ. V gave up 4 bases and J gave up 5 bases; unmatched junction bases: 18. The CDR3 DNA is TGCGCCAGCAGCGCCGGCGATGGGGCACTAGCGGGTAGGGAGACCCAGTACTTC. Residues: CASSAGDGALAGRETQYF.

The V gene is TRBV28, the J gene TRBJ2-7; 8 nucleotides agree with TRBD1. CDR3 length: 15 amino acids. Trimming removed 3 bases from V and 4 bases from J; junction bases left unmatched: 8. Looked up from germline, CDR1 is MDHEN and CDR2 is SYDVKM. Here the CDR3 DNA reads TGTGCCAGCAGTTTGCGCCGAGGACAGGGATACGAGCAGTACTTC. Translation: CASSLRRGQGYEQYF.

The chain carries TRBV4-1 and TRBJ1-4, with D perhaps matching TRBD1 (5 bases). Germline V CDR1 and CDR2: MGHRA, YSYEKL. The germline V and J ends were trimmed by 2 bases and 5 bases, with 12 bases remaining between them. The CDR3 spans 15 residues. The chain's CDR3 is CASSQTTATNEKLFF. CDR3 nucleotides: TGCGCCAGCAGCCAAACGACAGCCACAAATGAAAAACTGTTTTTT.

The rearrangement uses TRBV5-6 and TRBJ1-5; D unclear. V lost 0 bases and J lost 13, with 17 bases in between. CDR1 and CDR2 from the germline V gene are SGHDT and YYEEEE. The CDR3 loop spans 14 amino acids. The CDR3 DNA follows: TGTGCCAGCAGCTTGGGAGGATACCAACCCCGTCAGCATTTT. Its protein product is CASSLGGYQPRQHF. Full variable domain (missing parts from reference TRBV5-6 and TRBJ1-5): DAGVTQSPTHLIKTRGQQVTLRCSPKSGHDTVSWYQQALGQGPQFIFQYYEEEERQRGNFPDRFSGHQFPNYSSELNVNALLLGDSALYLCASSLGGYQPRQHFGDGTRLSIL.

The chain uses TRBV7-8 and TRBJ2-3, with TRBD2 matching 11 bases. The CDR3 sequence is 18 residues long. Germline CDR1 SGHVS, CDR2 FQNEAQ. Germline trimming cut 5 bases from V and 6 bases from J; bases unmatched to any gene: 16. The CDR3 DNA reads TGTGCCAGCAGCCTGCGCCGGGGGGTAGCGGGAGGGTCCGATACGCAGTATTTT. Translating it yields CASSLRRGVAGGSDTQYF.